Presented here are 25 T cell receptor beta chains from one specimen sequenced in a study of Tregs in tolerant kidney transplant recipients. Using immunoSEQ multiplex PCR, the repertoire was profiled, and TCRdb retains in-frame clones only, with some absent. The sample consists of about 240,000 clones, about 80% of them appearing once. The sample comprised CD4+ T cells from blood. Receptors originate from a human donor in good health.

The chain joins TRBV6-5 to TRBJ2-1; D possibly corresponds to TRBD2 (5 bases). Germline CDR1 MNHEY, CDR2 SVGAGI. The CDR3 consists of 15 residues. Trimming removed 7 bases from V and 6 bases from J, with 19 bases in between. CDR3 nucleotide sequence: TGTGCCAGCACCTACTTCCGGGGAAACCTCAATGAGCAGTTCTTC. Protein: CASTYFRGNLNEQFF.

V gene TRBV29-1 combines with J gene TRBJ2-1; a weak D match, TRBD2 (5 bases). CDR1 SQVTM and CDR2 ANQGSEA come from the germline V gene. Trimming stripped 4 bases from V and 6 bases from J, with 22 bases between. This CDR3 contains 16 residues. CDR3 amino acids: CSVGLTGYRPLNEQFF. The CDR3 DNA is TGCAGCGTTGGGCTTACGGGATACCGACCCCTCAATGAGCAGTTCTTC.

In this sample, this clone turned up once. This chain links TRBV4-1 with TRBJ2-1, with 9 positions matching TRBD2. V lost 1 base to trimming and J lost 3 bases; unmatched junction nucleotides: 1. The germline V gene has CDR1 MGHRA and CDR2 YSYEKL. The CDR3 has 15 amino acids. CDR3 region: CASSQASGVYNEQFF. The CDR3 bases are TGCGCCAGCAGCCAAGCTAGCGGGGTCTACAATGAGCAGTTCTTC.

This rearrangement joins TRBV2 to TRBJ1-2; D ambiguous. The CDR3 runs 15 residues. The V end was cut by 6 bases, the J end by 4 bases, with 18 bases between. Germline CDR1 SNHLY, CDR2 FYNNEI. This chain's CDR3 is CASRSGGGKAYGYTF. The DNA of the CDR3 is TGTGCCAGCAGATCCGGAGGAGGGAAGGCCTATGGCTACACCTTC. The variable domain in full, with the rest retrieved from reference TRBV2 and TRBJ1-2, is EPEVTQTPSHQVTQMGQEVILRCVPISNHLYFYWYRQILGQKVEFLVSFYNNEISEKSEIFDDQFSVERPDGSNFTLKIRSTKLEDSAMYFCASRSGGGKAYGYTFGSGTRLTVV.

V is TRBV5-1 and J is TRBJ1-1, with 11 bases that match TRBD1. The CDR3 extends over 14 amino acids. CDR1 SGHRS and CDR2 YFSETQ come from the germline V gene. J lost 6 bases, V lost 3 bases, and 4 bases had no gene match. This CDR3 is CASSWGTGGSEAFF. DNA of the CDR3: TGCGCCAGCAGCTGGGGGACAGGGGGTTCTGAAGCTTTCTTT.

The V call is TRBV27, the J call TRBJ1-5, with D possibly matching TRBD1 (6 bases). The germline gives CDR1 MNHEY, CDR2 SMNVEV (reference sequence). The length of the CDR3 is 15 residues. Trimming removed 5 bases from V and 4 bases from J, with 15 bases in between. The CDR3 protein is CASSISRTVNQPQHF. CDR3 sequence (DNA): TGTGCCAGCAGTATTAGCAGGACAGTAAATCAGCCCCAGCATTTT.

The V gene is TRBV25-1, the J gene TRBJ2-7, with D perhaps TRBD1 or TRBD2 (6 bases each). There are 14 residues in the CDR3. With 4 bases removed from V and 0 bases from J, the gap between germline ends came to 10 bases. Germline V lookup: CDR1 MGHDK, CDR2 SYGVNS. CDR3 sequence reads: CASSAGAGSYEQYF. The CDR3 DNA sequence: TGTGCCAGCAGTGCGGGGGCTGGCTCCTACGAGCAGTACTTC.

The chain joins TRBV7-9 to TRBJ1-4; 9 bases agree with TRBD1. The trim removed 4 bases at V and 5 bases at J, leaving 8 bases unmatched. CDR1 SEHNR and CDR2 FQNEAQ come from the germline V gene (reference sequence). There are 16 residues in the CDR3. The CDR3 nucleotides read TGTGCCAGCAGCTGGGGGCCCGGGACAGGGAATGAAAAACTGTTTTTT. The encoded protein is CASSWGPGTGNEKLFF.

The chain employs TRBV5-8 and TRBJ1-2; the match to TRBD1 covers 7 bases. The CDR3 length is 16 residues. Germline assignment: CDR1 SGHTS and CDR2 YDEGEE. V shed 2 bases, J shed 0 bases, and the junction held 7 bases outside the gene matches. As DNA, the CDR3 is TGTGCCAGCAGCTTTCTTATACAGGGGACTAACTATGGCTACACCTTC. Its translation: CASSFLIQGTNYGYTF.

This clone was seen only a few times. The rearrangement uses TRBV2 and TRBJ1-4; perhaps TRBD1 as D (5 bases). Germline V gene sequence: CDR1 SNHLY, CDR2 FYNNEI. V was trimmed by 6 bases and J by 3 bases, leaving 11 bases between them. The length of the CDR3 is 14 residues. The CDR3 here is CASRSTESNEKLFF. The CDR3 DNA is TGTGCCAGCAGATCGACAGAGTCTAATGAAAAACTGTTTTTT.

By its share, this clone is medium-sized. Other DNA sequences in the same sample also yield this CDR3. The rearrangement joins TRBV10-3 to TRBJ1-5; tentative D call: TRBD1 (5 bases). This CDR3 has 13 amino acids. Germline V gene sequence: CDR1 ENHRY, CDR2 SYGVKD. V lost 9 bases and J lost 0, with 9 bases in between. The CDR3 DNA sequence: TGTGCCATTGGGACGGATAGCAATCAGCCCCAGCATTTT. Protein product: CAIGTDSNQPQHF.

This clone has just a few counts. J is TRBJ2-5 and V is TRBV5-1, with a weak D call TRBD2 (5 bases). This CDR3 is 14 amino acids long. Trimming removed 5 bases at V and 0 bases at J, with 11 bases between. Germline CDR1 is SGHRS and CDR2 is YFSETQ. This CDR3 reads CASRRTRDQETQYF. The CDR3 bases are TGCGCCAGCAGGCGAACTAGGGACCAAGAGACCCAGTACTTC. The full variable domain, its missing parts supplied by reference TRBV5-1 and TRBJ2-5, is KAGVTQTPRYLIKTRGQQVTLSCSPISGHRSVSWYQQTPGQGLQFLFEYFSETQRNKGNFPGRFSGRQFSNSRSEMNVSTLELGDSALYLCASRRTRDQETQYFGPGTRLLVL.

The chain links TRBV7-9 to TRBJ2-5; no firm D call. The germline V gene has CDR1 SEHNR and CDR2 FQNEAQ (reference sequence). V was cut by 5 bases and J by 5 bases, with 15 bases left in between. The CDR3 covers 14 residues. The CDR3 here is CASSLGHSAETQYF. The DNA of the CDR3 is TGTGCCAGCAGCCTCGGTCACTCGGCGGAGACCCAGTACTTC.

DNA for the CDR3: TGTGCCAGCAGACGAGCCCGGGACAGATCCCCAGATACGCAGTATTTT. This sequence encodes CASRRARDRSPDTQYF. This chain uses TRBV2 with TRBJ2-3; 7 bases map to TRBD1. V lost 6 bases, J lost 4 bases, and 13 bases stayed unmatched. Germline CDR1 SNHLY, CDR2 FYNNEI. The CDR3 has 16 amino acids.

V gene TRBV4-1 combines with J gene TRBJ2-7, with 12 bases that match TRBD2. The trim removed 4 bases at V and 1 base at J, leaving 5 bases unmatched. The germline V gene encodes CDR1 MGHRA and CDR2 YSYEKL. This CDR3 region has 16 residues. CDR3 amino acids: CASSRPLAGGSYEQYF. The CDR3 DNA reads as TGCGCCAGCAGCCGCCCACTAGCGGGGGGTTCCTACGAGCAGTACTTC.

The chain employs TRBV6-5 and TRBJ2-3, with 8 bases matching TRBD1. The CDR3 runs 13 residues. V gave up 5 bases and J gave up 6 bases; unmatched junction bases: 4. The V gene's germline CDR1 is MNHEY and CDR2 SVGAGI. This chain's CDR3 is CASSARQGDTQYF. As DNA, the CDR3 is TGTGCCAGCAGTGCCAGACAGGGGGATACGCAGTATTTT.

The chain carries TRBV5-1 and TRBJ2-7; D is perhaps TRBD1 or TRBD2 (5 bases each). V lost 4 bases and J lost 2, with 16 bases in between. Germline V CDR1 and CDR2: SGHRS, YFSETQ. The CDR3 consists of 15 residues. CDR3 coding DNA: TGCGCCAGCAGCAAAGTGAGCGGACAACCCTACGAGCAGTACTTC. This gives the protein CASSKVSGQPYEQYF.

This chain uses TRBV5-1 with TRBJ1-1; D gene ambiguous. The germline V and J ends were trimmed by 0 bases and 5 bases, with 14 bases remaining between them. CDR1 is SGHRS, CDR2 YFSETQ, per germline. The CDR3 runs 15 residues. CDR3 sequence: CASSLAVGGRTEAFF. In DNA, the CDR3 is TGCGCCAGCAGCTTGGCCGTGGGAGGACGAACTGAAGCTTTCTTT.

This clone came up a few times. The V and J genes are TRBV27 and TRBJ1-2; TRBD1 agrees at 7 bases. Per the germline V gene, CDR1 is MNHEY and CDR2 is SMNVEV (reference sequence). The junction had 9 bases not matched to a gene; V was cut back by 10 bases and J by 4 bases. This CDR3 is 13 amino acids long. The CDR3 nucleotides read TGTGCCACGGCGGCAGGGGGAGGCTATGGCTACACCTTC. Amino acid sequence: CATAAGGGYGYTF.

V and J are TRBV29-1 and TRBJ2-2; tentative D call: TRBD2 (6 bases). The CDR3 contains 14 residues. Between the trimmed V and J ends, which lost 5 bases and 0 bases, there was a span of 10 bases. The V gene's germline CDR1 is SQVTM and CDR2 ANQGSEA. CDR3 residues: CSVPGLTNTGELFF. In DNA form, the CDR3 reads TGCAGCGTTCCCGGACTAACGAACACCGGGGAGCTGTTTTTT.

As concerns this clone: The same CDR3 can be traced to other DNA sequences in this sample. The chain is built from TRBV5-1 and TRBJ2-7; D possibly corresponds to TRBD2 (5 bases). The CDR3 spans 13 residues. Trimming removed 0 bases at V and 2 bases at J, with 6 bases between. Germline V gene sequence: CDR1 SGHRS, CDR2 YFSETQ. The CDR3 bases are TGCGCCAGCAGCTTGGGAGGGACCTACGAGCAGTACTTC. It encodes CASSLGGTYEQYF.

The rearrangement links TRBV6-6 to TRBJ1-5; the D gene is possibly TRBD1 (5 bases). The ends were cut back, 3 bases at V and 4 bases at J, with 16 bases in the middle. The CDR3 sequence is 16 residues long. Germline values: CDR1 MNHNY, CDR2 SVGAGI (reference sequence). This chain's CDR3 is CASSYGPGVRNQPQHF. DNA for the CDR3: TGTGCCAGCAGTTATGGTCCGGGGGTGCGGAATCAGCCCCAGCATTTT.

This chain joins TRBV19 and TRBJ2-5; tentative D call: TRBD2 (6 bases). The CDR3 consists of 13 residues. V lost 4 bases and J lost 3, with 9 bases in between. The V gene's germline CDR1 is LNHDA and CDR2 SQIVND (reference sequence). CDR3 region: CASSRDSEETQYF. The CDR3 DNA reads TGTGCCAGTAGTAGGGACTCGGAAGAGACCCAGTACTTC.

This chain joins TRBV6-6 and TRBJ2-5; D ambiguous. V was pared by 5 bases and J by 7 bases, with 11 bases between. CDR1 is MNHNY and CDR2 is SVGAGI in the germline V gene (reference sequence). The CDR3 has 12 residues. The CDR3 DNA sequence: TGTGCCAGCAGTCCCGAAGCGACGACCCAGTACTTC. Translating it yields CASSPEATTQYF.

This clone showed up just a few times. The chain has TRBV5-8 and TRBJ2-6; D ambiguous. V lost 0 bases, J lost 2 bases, and 9 bases lay in between. CDR1 is SGHTS and CDR2 is YDEGEE in the germline V gene. The CDR3 has 16 amino acids. In DNA form, the CDR3 reads TGTGCCAGCAGCTTGGTAGGGATGGCTGGGGCCAACGTCCTGACTTTC. Protein sequence: CASSLVGMAGANVLTF.